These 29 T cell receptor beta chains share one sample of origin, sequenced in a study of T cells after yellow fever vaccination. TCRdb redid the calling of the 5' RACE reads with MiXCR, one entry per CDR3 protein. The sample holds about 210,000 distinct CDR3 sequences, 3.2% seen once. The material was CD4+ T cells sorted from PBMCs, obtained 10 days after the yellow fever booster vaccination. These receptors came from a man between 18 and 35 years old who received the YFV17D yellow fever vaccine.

The DNA for the CDR3 is TGCGCCAGCAGCTTCGGGGCCAGAGACAGCAACACCATATATTTT. Protein sequence: CASSFGARDSNTIYF. J is TRBJ1-3 and V is TRBV5-1; perhaps TRBD1 as D (5 bases). V was shortened by 2 bases and J by 7 bases, with 16 bases between the two germline ends. The CDR3 is 15 amino acids. In germline, CDR1 is SGHRS, CDR2 YFSETQ. Full variable domain (missing parts from reference TRBV5-1 and TRBJ1-3): KAGVTQTPRYLIKTRGQQVTLSCSPISGHRSVSWYQQTPGQGLQFLFEYFSETQRNKGNFPGRFSGRQFSNSRSEMNVSTLELGDSALYLCASSFGARDSNTIYFGEGSWLTVV.

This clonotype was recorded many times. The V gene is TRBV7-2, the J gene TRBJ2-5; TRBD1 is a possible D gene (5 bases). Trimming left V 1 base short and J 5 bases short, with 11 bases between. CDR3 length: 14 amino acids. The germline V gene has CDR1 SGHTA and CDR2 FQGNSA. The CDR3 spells CASSLDRFSETQYF. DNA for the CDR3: TGTGCCAGCAGCTTAGACAGGTTTTCGGAGACCCAGTACTTC.

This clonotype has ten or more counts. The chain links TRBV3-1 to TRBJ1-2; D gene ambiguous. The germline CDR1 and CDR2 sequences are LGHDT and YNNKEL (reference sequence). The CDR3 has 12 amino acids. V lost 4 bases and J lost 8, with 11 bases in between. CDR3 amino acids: CASSLITGGYTF. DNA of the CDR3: TGTGCCAGCAGCCTCATCACCGGAGGCTACACCTTC.

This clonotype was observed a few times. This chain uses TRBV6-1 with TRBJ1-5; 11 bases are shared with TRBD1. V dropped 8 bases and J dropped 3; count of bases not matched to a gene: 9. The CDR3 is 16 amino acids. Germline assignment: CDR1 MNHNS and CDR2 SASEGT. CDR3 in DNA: TGTGCCAGCGGTCCGGGACAGGGGGTTTACAATCAGCCCCAGCATTTT. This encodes CASGPGQGVYNQPQHF.

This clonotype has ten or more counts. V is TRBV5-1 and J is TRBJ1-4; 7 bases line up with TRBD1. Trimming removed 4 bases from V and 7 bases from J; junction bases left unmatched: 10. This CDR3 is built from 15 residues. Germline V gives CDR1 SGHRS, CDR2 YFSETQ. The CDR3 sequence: CASSRKQGTGEKLFF. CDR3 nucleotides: TGCGCCAGCAGCCGCAAACAGGGGACGGGTGAAAAACTGTTTTTT.

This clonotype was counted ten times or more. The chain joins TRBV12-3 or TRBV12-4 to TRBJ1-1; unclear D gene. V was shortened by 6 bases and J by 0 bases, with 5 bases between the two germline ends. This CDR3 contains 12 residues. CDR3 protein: CASSKLNTEAFF. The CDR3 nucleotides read TGTGCCAGCAGCAAGTTGAACACTGAAGCTTTCTTT.

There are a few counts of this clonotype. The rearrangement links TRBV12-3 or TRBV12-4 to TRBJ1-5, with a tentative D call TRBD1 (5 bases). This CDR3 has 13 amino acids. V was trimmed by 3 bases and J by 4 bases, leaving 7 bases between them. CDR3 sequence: CASSFGANQPQHF. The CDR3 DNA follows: TGTGCCAGCAGTTTTGGGGCAAATCAGCCCCAGCATTTT.

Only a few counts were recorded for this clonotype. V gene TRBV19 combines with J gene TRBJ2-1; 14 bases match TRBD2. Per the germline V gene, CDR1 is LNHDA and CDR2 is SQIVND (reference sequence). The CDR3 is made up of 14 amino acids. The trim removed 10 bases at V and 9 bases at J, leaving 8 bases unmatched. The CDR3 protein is CATKTSGGAREQFF. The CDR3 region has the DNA TGTGCCACCAAGACTAGCGGGGGGGCCCGTGAGCAGTTCTTC.

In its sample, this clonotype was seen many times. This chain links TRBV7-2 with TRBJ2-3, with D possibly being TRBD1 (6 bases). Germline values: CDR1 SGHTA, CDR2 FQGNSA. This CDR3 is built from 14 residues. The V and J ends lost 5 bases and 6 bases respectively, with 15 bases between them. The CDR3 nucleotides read TGTGCCAGCAGCCAGGACAGTCCCGCGGATACGCAGTATTTT. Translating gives CASSQDSPADTQYF.

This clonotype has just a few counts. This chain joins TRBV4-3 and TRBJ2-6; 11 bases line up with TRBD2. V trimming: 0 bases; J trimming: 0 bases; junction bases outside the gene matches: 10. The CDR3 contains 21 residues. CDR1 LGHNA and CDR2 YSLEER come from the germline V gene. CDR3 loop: CASSQEALAGGPRSGANVLTF. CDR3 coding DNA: TGCGCCAGCAGCCAAGAAGCCCTAGCGGGGGGTCCTCGCTCTGGGGCCAACGTCCTGACTTTC.

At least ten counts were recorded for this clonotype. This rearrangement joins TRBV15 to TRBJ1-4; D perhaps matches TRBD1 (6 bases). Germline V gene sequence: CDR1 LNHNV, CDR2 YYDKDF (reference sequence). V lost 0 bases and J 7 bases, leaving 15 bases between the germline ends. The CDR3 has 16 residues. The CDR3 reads CATSRDRGGASEKLFF. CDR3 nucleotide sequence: TGTGCCACCAGCAGAGATCGAGGGGGTGCCAGTGAAAAACTGTTTTTT.

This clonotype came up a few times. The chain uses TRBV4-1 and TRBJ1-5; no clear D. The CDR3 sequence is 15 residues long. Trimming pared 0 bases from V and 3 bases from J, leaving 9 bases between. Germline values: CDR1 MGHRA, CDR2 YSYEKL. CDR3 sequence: CASSQEGGSNQPQHF. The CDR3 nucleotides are TGCGCCAGCAGCCAAGAGGGCGGGTCCAATCAGCCCCAGCATTTT.

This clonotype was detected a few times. As DNA, the CDR3 is TGCAGTGCTAGAGACCCCTCGGGGGGGGTCTACAATGAGCAGTTCTTC. It translates to CSARDPSGGVYNEQFF. The chain uses TRBV20-1 and TRBJ2-1, with 8 bases that match TRBD2. CDR3 length: 16 amino acids. The V and J ends lost 0 bases and 3 bases, in that order; junction bases with no gene match: 7. In germline, CDR1 is DFQATT, CDR2 SNEGSKA (reference sequence).

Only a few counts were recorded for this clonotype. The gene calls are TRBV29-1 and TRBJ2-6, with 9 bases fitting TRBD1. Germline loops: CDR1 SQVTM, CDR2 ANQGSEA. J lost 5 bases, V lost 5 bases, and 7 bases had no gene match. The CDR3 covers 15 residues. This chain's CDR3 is CSVSIGTGRANVLTF. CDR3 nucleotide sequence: TGCAGCGTTTCGATCGGGACAGGGCGGGCCAACGTCCTGACTTTC. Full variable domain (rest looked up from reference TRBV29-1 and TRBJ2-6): SAVISQKPSRDICQRGTSLTIQCQVDSQVTMMFWYRQQPGQSLTLIATANQGSEATYESGFVIDKFPISRPNLTFSTLTVSNMSPEDSSIYLCSVSIGTGRANVLTFGAGSRLTVL.

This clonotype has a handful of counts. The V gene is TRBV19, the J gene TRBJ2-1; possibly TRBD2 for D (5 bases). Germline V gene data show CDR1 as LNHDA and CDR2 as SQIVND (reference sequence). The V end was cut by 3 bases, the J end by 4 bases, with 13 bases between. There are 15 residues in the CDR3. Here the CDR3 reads CASSIRSGAYNEQFF. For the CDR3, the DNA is TGTGCCAGTAGTATTCGAAGCGGCGCATACAATGAGCAGTTCTTC.

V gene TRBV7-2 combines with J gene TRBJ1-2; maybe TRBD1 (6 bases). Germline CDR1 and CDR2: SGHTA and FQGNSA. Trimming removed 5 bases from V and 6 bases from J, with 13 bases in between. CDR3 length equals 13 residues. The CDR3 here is CASSPQGSNGYTF. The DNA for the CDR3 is TGTGCCAGCAGCCCACAGGGATCTAATGGCTACACCTTC. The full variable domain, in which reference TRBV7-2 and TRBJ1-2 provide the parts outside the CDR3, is GAGVSQSPSNKVTEKGKDVELRCDPISGHTALYWYRQSLGQGLEFLIYFQGNSAPDKSGLPSDRFSAERTGGSVSTLTIQRTQQEDSAVYLCASSPQGSNGYTFGSGTRLTVV.

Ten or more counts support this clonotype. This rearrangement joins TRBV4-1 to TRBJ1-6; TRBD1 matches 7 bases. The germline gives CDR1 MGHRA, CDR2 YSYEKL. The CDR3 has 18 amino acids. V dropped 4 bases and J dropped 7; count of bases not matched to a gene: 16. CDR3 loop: CASSLGRSQDRVNSPLHF. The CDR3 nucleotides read TGCGCCAGCAGCCTTGGTCGTTCTCAAGACAGGGTGAATTCACCCCTCCACTTT.

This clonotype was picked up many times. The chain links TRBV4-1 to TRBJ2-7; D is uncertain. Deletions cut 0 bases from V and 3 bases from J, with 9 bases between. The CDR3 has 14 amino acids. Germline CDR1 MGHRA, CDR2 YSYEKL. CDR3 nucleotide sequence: TGCGCCAGCAGCCAAGAAAGCAGAAACTACGAGCAGTACTTC. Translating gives CASSQESRNYEQYF.

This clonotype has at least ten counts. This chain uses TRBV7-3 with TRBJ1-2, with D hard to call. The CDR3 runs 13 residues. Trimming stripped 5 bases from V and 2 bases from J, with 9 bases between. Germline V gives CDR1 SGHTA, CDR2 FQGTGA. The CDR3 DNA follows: TGTGCCAGCAGCCGTGACGGAAACTATGGCTACACCTTC. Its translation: CASSRDGNYGYTF.

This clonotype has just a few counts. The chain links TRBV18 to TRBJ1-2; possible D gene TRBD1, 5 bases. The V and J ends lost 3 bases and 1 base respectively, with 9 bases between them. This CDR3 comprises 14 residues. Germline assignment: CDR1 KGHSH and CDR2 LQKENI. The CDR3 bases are TGTGCCAGCTCACCCCGGGACTTTAACTATGGCTACACCTTC. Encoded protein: CASSPRDFNYGYTF.

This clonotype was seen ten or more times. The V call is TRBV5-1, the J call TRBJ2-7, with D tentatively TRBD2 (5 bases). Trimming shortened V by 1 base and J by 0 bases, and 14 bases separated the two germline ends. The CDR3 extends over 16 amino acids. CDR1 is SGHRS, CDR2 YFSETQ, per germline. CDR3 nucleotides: TGCGCCAGCAGCTTGAGTACAACGGGGAGCTCCTACGAGCAGTACTTC. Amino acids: CASSLSTTGSSYEQYF. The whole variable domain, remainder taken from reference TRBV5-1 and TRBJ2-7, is KAGVTQTPRYLIKTRGQQVTLSCSPISGHRSVSWYQQTPGQGLQFLFEYFSETQRNKGNFPGRFSGRQFSNSRSEMNVSTLELGDSALYLCASSLSTTGSSYEQYFGPGTRLTVT.

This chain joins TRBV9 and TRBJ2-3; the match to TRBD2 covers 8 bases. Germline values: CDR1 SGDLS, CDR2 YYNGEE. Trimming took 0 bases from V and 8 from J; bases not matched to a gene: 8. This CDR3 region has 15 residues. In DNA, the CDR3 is TGTGCCAGCAGCGTAGGGGTCGGGGGGGCCTCTACGCAGTATTTT. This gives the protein CASSVGVGGASTQYF.

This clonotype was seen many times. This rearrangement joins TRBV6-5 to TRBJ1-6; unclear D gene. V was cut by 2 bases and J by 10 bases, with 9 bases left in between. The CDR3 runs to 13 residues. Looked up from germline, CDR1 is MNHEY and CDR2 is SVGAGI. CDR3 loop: CASSYERGSPLHF. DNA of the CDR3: TGTGCCAGCAGTTACGAGCGGGGATCACCCCTCCACTTT.

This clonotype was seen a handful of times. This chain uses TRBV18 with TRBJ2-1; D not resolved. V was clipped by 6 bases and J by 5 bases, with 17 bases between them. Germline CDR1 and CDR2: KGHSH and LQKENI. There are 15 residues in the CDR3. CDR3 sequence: CASSERRAGHNEQFF. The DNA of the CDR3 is TGTGCCAGCTCCGAACGACGGGCAGGCCACAATGAGCAGTTCTTC.

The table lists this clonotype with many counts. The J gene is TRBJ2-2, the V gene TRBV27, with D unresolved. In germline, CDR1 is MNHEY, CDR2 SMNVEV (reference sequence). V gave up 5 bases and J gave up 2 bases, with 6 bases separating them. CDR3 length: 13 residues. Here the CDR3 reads CASSPVNTGELFF. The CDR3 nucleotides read TGTGCCAGCAGTCCCGTTAACACCGGGGAGCTGTTTTTT.

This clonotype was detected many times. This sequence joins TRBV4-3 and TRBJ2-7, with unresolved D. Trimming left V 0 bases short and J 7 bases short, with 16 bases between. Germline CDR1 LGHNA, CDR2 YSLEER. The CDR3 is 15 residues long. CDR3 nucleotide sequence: TGCGCCAGCAGCCAAGAAGGGAATGGCTTGGGTGAGCAGTACTTC. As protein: CASSQEGNGLGEQYF.

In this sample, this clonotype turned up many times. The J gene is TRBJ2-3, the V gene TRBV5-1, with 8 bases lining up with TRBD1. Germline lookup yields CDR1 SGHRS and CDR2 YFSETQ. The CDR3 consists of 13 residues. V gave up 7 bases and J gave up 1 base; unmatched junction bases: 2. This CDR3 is CASLQGGTDTQYF. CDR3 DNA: TGCGCCAGCCTACAGGGGGGCACAGATACGCAGTATTTT.

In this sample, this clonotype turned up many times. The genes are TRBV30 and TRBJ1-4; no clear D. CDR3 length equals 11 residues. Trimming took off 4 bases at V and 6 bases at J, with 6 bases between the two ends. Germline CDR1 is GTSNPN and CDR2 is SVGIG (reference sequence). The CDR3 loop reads CAWIRDEKLFF. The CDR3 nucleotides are TGTGCCTGGATCCGAGATGAAAAACTGTTTTTT.

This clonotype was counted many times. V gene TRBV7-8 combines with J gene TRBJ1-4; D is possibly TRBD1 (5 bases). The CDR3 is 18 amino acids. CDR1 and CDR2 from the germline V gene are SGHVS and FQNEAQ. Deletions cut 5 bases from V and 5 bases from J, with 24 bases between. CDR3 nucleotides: TGTGCCAGCAGCCCCCGACAGAGTCGTAGCCTTCAAAATGAAAAACTGTTTTTT. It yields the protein CASSPRQSRSLQNEKLFF.